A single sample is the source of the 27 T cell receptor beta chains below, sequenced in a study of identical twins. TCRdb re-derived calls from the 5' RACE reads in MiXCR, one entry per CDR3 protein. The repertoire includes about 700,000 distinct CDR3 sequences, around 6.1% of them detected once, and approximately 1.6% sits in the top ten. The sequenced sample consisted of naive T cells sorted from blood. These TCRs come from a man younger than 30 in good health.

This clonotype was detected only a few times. The CDR3 nucleotides are TGTGCCAGCAGCGCTACTAGCGGAAAAGGCGATGAGCAGTTCTTC. This codes for CASSATSGKGDEQFF. The chain couples TRBV7-9 to TRBJ2-1, with TRBD2 matching 8 bases. CDR3 length: 15 amino acids. The junction had 11 bases not matched to a gene; V was cut back by 5 bases and J by 8 bases. The germline gives CDR1 SEHNR, CDR2 FQNEAQ (reference sequence).

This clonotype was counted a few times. The CDR3: CASTGLKGSSYEQYF. The CDR3 DNA is TGTGCCAGCACGGGGCTTAAGGGGTCATCCTACGAGCAGTACTTC. The gene calls are TRBV6-2 or TRBV6-3 and TRBJ2-7; either TRBD1 or TRBD2 may supply D (5 bases each). Germline V gene data show CDR1 as MNHEY and CDR2 as SVGEGT. V was trimmed by 7 bases and J by 1 base, leaving 17 bases between them. The CDR3 is made up of 15 amino acids.

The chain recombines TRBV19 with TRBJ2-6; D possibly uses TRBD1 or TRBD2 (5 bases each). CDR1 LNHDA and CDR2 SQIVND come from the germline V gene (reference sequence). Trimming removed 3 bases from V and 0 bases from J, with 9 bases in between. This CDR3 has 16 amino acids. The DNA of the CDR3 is TGTGCCAGTAGTATGGGGACGATCTCTGGGGCCAACGTCCTGACTTTC. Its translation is CASSMGTISGANVLTF.

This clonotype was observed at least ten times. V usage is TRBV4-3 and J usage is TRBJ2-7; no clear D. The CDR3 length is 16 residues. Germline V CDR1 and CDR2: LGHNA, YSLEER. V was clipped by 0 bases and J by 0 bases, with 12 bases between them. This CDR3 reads CASSQDSTAHSYEQYF. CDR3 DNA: TGCGCCAGCAGCCAAGATTCCACAGCCCACTCCTACGAGCAGTACTTC.

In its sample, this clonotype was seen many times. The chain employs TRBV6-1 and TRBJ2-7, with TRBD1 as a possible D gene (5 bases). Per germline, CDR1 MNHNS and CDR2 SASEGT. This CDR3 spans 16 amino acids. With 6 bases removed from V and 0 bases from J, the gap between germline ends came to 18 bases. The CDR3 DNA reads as TGTGCCAGCAGGGGCCAACAGGACGCTTACTCCTACGAGCAGTACTTC. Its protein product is CASRGQQDAYSYEQYF.

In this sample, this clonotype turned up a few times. The chain's CDR3 is CASSPGLAGGTDEQFF. CDR3 nucleotide sequence: TGCGCCAGCAGCCCCGGACTAGCGGGAGGAACCGATGAGCAGTTCTTC. This sequence joins TRBV5-1 and TRBJ2-1; 14 bases are shared with TRBD2. CDR3 length: 16 amino acids. V lost 4 bases to trimming and J lost 8 bases; unmatched junction nucleotides: 8. Germline CDR1 reads SGHRS; CDR2 reads YFSETQ.

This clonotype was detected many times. The chain's CDR3 is CASSQELAALKNIQYF. CDR3 DNA: TGCGCCAGCAGCCAAGAGTTGGCCGCGCTCAAAAACATTCAGTACTTC. The rearrangement links TRBV4-1 to TRBJ2-4; no clear D. Trimming cost V 0 bases and J 3 bases, with 12 bases left between them. The germline gives CDR1 MGHRA, CDR2 YSYEKL. The CDR3 contains 16 residues.

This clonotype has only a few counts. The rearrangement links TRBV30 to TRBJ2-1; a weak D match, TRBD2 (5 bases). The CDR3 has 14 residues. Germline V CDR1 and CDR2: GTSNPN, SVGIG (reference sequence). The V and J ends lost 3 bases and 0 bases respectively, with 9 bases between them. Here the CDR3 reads CAWRLESSYNEQFF. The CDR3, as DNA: TGTGCCTGGAGACTAGAGAGCTCCTACAATGAGCAGTTCTTC.

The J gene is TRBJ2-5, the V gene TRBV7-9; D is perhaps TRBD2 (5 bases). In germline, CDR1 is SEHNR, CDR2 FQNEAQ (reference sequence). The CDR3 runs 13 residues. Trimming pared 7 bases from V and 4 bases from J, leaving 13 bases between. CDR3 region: CASTPRAPETQYF. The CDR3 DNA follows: TGTGCCAGCACGCCGAGGGCCCCAGAGACCCAGTACTTC.

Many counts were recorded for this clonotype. The CDR3 sequence is CSARDVGQGSNQPQHF. The CDR3 nucleotides read TGCAGTGCTAGAGATGTGGGGCAGGGTAGCAATCAGCCCCAGCATTTT. This chain joins TRBV20-1 and TRBJ1-5, with D maybe TRBD1 (5 bases). The CDR3 sequence is 16 residues long. V lost 0 bases, J lost 0 bases, and 12 bases lay in between. CDR1 and CDR2 from the germline V gene are DFQATT and SNEGSKA (reference sequence).

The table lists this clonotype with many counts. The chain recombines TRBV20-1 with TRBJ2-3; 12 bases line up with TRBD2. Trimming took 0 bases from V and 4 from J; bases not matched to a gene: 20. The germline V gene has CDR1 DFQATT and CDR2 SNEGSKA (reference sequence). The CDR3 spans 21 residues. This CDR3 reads CSARDLGPAASGRARADTQYF. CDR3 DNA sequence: TGCAGTGCTAGAGATTTGGGACCGGCGGCTAGCGGGAGGGCCAGGGCAGATACGCAGTATTTT.

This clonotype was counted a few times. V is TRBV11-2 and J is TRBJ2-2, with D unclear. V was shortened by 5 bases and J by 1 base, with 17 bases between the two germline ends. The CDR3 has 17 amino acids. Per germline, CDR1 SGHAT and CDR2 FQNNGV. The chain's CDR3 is CASSRLQVRRNTGELFF. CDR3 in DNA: TGTGCCAGCAGCCGCTTGCAGGTTCGAAGGAACACCGGGGAGCTGTTTTTT. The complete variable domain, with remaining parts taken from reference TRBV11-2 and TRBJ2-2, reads EAGVAQSPRYKIIEKRQSVAFWCNPISGHATLYWYQQILGQGPKLLIQFQNNGVVDDSQLPKDRFSAERLKGVDSTLKIQPAKLEDSAVYLCASSRLQVRRNTGELFFGEGSRLTVL.

CDR3 protein: CASSEYSGQGNHEQFF. The CDR3 bases are TGTGCCAGCAGTGAATATTCTGGTCAGGGGAACCATGAGCAGTTCTTC. The chain is built from TRBV25-1 and TRBJ2-1; possible D gene TRBD1, 6 bases. The CDR3 sequence is 16 residues long. CDR1 is MGHDK, CDR2 SYGVNS, per germline. The V end lost 0 bases, the J end lost 8 bases, and 17 bases lay between the germline ends. Full variable domain (missing parts from reference TRBV25-1 and TRBJ2-1): EADIYQTPRYLVIGTGKKITLECSQTMGHDKMYWYQQDPGMELHLIHYSYGVNSTEKGDLSSESTVSRIRTEHFPLTLESARPSHTSQYLCASSEYSGQGNHEQFFGPGTRLTVL.

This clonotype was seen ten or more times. CDR3 in amino acids: CASSGTSGSSTDTQYF. CDR3 coding DNA: TGTGCCAGCAGTGGGACTAGCGGGAGTAGCACAGATACGCAGTATTTT. V usage is TRBV6-1 and J usage is TRBJ2-3, with 13 bases aligning to TRBD2. In germline, CDR1 is MNHNS, CDR2 SASEGT. V shed 4 bases, J shed 0 bases, and the junction held 1 base outside the gene matches. The CDR3 is made up of 16 amino acids.

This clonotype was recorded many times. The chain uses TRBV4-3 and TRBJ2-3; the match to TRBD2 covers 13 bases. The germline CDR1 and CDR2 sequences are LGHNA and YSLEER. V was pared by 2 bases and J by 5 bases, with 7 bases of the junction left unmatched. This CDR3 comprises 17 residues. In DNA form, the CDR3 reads TGCGCCAGCAGCCAACGGACTAGCGGGAGTGGCGAAGATACGCAGTATTTT. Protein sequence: CASSQRTSGSGEDTQYF.

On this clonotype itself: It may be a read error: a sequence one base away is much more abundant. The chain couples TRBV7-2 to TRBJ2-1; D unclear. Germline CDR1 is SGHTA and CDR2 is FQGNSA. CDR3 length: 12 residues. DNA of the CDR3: TGTGCCAGCAGCCGACAAAACAATGAGCAGATCTTC. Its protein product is CASSRQNNEQIF. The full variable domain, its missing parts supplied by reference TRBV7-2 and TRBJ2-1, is GAGVSQSPSNKVTEKGKDVELRCDPISGHTALYWYRQSLGQGLEFLIYFQGNSAPDKSGLPSDRFSAERTGGSVSTLTIQRTQQEDSAVYLCASSRQNNEQIFGPGTRLTVL.

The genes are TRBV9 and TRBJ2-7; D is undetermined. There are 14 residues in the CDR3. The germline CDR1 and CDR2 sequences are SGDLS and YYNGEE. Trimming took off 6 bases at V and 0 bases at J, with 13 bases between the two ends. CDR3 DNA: TGTGCCAGCAACCTACAGAATAGCTCCTACGAGCAGTACTTC. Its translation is CASNLQNSSYEQYF.

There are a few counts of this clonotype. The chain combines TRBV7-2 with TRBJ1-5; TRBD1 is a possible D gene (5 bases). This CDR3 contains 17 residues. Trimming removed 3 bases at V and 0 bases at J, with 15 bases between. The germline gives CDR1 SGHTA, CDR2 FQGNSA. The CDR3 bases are TGTGCCAGCAGCTTGGGGAGGGGCACCTCTAGCAATCAGCCCCAGCATTTT. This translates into CASSLGRGTSSNQPQHF.

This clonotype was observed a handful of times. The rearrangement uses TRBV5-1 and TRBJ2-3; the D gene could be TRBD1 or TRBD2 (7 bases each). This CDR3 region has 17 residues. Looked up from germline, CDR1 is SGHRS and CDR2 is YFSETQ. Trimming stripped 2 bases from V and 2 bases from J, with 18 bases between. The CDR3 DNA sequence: TGCGCCAGCAGCTTCCGGCAGGGGGGGTTCAACACAGATACGCAGTATTTT. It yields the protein CASSFRQGGFNTDTQYF.

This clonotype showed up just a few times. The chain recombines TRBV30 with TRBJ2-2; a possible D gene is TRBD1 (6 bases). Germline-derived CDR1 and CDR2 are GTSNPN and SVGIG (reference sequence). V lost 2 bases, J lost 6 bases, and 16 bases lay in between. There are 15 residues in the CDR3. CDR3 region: CAWSTKDRVPGELFF. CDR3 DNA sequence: TGTGCCTGGAGTACCAAGGACAGAGTCCCCGGGGAGCTGTTTTTT.

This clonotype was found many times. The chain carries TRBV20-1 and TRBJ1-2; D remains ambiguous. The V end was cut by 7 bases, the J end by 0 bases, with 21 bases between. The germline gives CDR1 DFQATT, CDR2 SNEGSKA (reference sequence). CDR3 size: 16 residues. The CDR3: CSVRRSGPAPNYGYTF. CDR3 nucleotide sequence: TGCAGTGTCCGCAGGAGTGGGCCAGCACCTAACTATGGCTACACCTTC.

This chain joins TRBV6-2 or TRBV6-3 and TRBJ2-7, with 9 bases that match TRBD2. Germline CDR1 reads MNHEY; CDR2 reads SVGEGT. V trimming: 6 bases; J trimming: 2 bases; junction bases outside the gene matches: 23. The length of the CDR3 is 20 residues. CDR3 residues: CASSPTGGGRAEGSPYEQYF. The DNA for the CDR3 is TGTGCCAGCAGCCCCACTGGTGGCGGGAGGGCCGAGGGGTCTCCCTACGAGCAGTACTTC.

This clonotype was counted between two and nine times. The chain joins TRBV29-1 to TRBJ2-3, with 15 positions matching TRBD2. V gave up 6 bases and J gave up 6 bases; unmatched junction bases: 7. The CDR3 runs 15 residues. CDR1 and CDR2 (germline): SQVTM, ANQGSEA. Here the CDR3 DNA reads TGCAGCGTCTCAGGACTAGCGGGAGGGCAGGATACGCAGTATTTT. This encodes CSVSGLAGGQDTQYF.

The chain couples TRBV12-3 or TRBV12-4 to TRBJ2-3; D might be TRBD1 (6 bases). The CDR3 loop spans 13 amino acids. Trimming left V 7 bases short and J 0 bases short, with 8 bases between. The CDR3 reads CASTTGSTDTQYF. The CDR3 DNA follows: TGTGCCAGCACGACAGGCAGCACAGATACGCAGTATTTT.

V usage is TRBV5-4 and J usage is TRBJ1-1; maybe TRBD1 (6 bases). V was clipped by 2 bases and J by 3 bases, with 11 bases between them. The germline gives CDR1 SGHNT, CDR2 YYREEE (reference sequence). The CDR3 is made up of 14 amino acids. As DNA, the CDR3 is TGTGCCAGCAGCTTACAGGGATCATACACTGAAGCTTTCTTT. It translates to CASSLQGSYTEAFF.

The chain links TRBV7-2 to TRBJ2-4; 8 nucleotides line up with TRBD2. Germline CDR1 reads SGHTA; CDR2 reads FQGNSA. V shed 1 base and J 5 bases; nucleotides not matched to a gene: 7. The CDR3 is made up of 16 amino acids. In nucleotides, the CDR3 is TGTGCCAGCAGCTTAGTCCTCGGGGGGGAAGAAAACATTCAGTACTTC. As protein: CASSLVLGGEENIQYF.

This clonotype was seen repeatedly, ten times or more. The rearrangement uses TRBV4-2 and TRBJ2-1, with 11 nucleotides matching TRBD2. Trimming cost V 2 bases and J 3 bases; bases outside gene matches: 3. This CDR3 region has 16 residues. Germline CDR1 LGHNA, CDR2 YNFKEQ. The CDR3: CASSQNSGRVYNEQFF. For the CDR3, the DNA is TGTGCCAGCAGCCAAAATAGCGGGAGGGTCTACAATGAGCAGTTCTTC.